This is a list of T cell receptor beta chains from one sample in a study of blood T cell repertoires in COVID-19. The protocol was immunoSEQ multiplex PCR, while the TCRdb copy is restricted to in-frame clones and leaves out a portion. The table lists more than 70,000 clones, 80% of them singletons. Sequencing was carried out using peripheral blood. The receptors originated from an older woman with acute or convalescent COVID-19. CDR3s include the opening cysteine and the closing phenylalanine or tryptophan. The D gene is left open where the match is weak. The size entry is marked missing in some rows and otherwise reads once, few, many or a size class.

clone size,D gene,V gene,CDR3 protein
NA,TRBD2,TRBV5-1,CASSQGLAGAQETQYF
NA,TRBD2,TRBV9,CASSVSGLAKTDTQYF
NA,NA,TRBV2,CASSESPGLNNEQFF
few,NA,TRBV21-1,CASSQTGTTEAFF
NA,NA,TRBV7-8,CASSLVSRDSPLHF
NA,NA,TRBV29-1,CSGGNADNEQFF
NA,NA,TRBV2,CVTRRGLNQPQHF
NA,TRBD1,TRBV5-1,CASSRDSPNQPQHF
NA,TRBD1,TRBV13,CASSLNRGGTEAFF
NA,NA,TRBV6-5,CASSYSRTGPAGELFF
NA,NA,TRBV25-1,CATSGAYEQYF
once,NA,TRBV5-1,CASSLSQTYNEQFF
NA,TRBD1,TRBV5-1,CASSLVGQGTEAFF
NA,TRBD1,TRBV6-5,CASSKTGTGGQPQHF
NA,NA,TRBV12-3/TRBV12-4,CASSSVPYEQYF
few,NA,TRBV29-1,CSVEAPGGPPYTF
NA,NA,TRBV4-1,CASSQAPTPADTQYF